The clone carrying this T cell receptor (beta chain) was detected a few times. Its antigen is not known. Germline-derived CDR1 and CDR2 are DFQATT and SNEGSKA (reference sequence). The trim removed 5 bases at V and 5 bases at J, leaving 6 bases unmatched. The CDR3 covers 12 residues. This sample was included in a study of response to subunit inactivated influenza vaccine. Study outcomes and limitations: Every seasonal influenza vaccination brings in few new T cells, the authors suggested.

TCRdb called the RT-PCR reads again in MiXCR, with one record for every CDR3 protein. Of approximately 530,000 distinct CDR3 sequences in the sample, 6% to 9% are singletons; the top ten hold 13%. The specimen comprised PBMCs from blood, sampled less than 30 months after vaccination. The rearrangement links TRBV20-1 to TRBJ2-7, with 7 bases identical to TRBD1. This TCR was recovered from a man aged 50 to 75 who received an inactivated influenza vaccine. CDR3 sequence: CSAGWDRNEQYF. As DNA, the CDR3 is TGCAGTGCTGGTTGGGACAGAAACGAGCAGTACTTC.